The 3 T cell receptor beta chains below come from one sample, sequenced in a study of cytomegalovirus exposure and HLA in healthy donors. Method: immunoSEQ multiplex PCR; TCRdb's copy keeps in-frame clones and lacks some. The data show fewer than 90,000 clones, with around 94% seen just once and 2% to 2.5% held by the top ten. Sequencing input: PBMCs. The receptors stem from a young woman in good health and CMV-seronegative.

CDR3 sequence (DNA): TGTGCCAGCTCACCAAAGACAGGGAGAGAGACCCAGTACTTC. Translating gives CASSPKTGRETQYF. This chain links TRBV18 with TRBJ2-5; TRBD1 aligns across 7 bases. The CDR3 is made up of 14 amino acids. CDR1 KGHSH and CDR2 LQKENI come from the germline V gene. J was trimmed by 4 bases and V by 2 bases; bases with no gene match: 4.

The chain combines TRBV28 with TRBJ1-2, with D unresolved. V was trimmed by 5 bases and J by 2 bases, leaving 6 bases between them. CDR1 and CDR2 from the germline V gene are MDHEN and SYDVKM. The CDR3 loop spans 12 amino acids. The CDR3 region has the DNA TGTGCCAGCAGTCGAGGGAACTATGGCTACACCTTC. As protein: CASSRGNYGYTF.

The V and J genes are TRBV19 and TRBJ1-5; 7 bases map to TRBD1. Trimming took 3 bases from V and 4 from J; bases not matched to a gene: 6. CDR1 and CDR2 from the germline V gene are LNHDA and SQIVND (reference sequence). This CDR3 is built from 15 residues. CDR3 sequence reads: CASSIRDSPNQPQHF. In nucleotides, the CDR3 is TGTGCCAGTAGTATCAGGGACAGCCCAAATCAGCCCCAGCATTTT. Variable domain in full (rest from reference TRBV19 and TRBJ1-5): DGGITQSPKYLFRKEGQNVTLSCEQNLNHDAMYWYRQDPGQGLRLIYYSQIVNDFQKGDIAEGYSVSREKKESFPLTVTSAQKNPTAFYLCASSIRDSPNQPQHFGDGTRLSIL.